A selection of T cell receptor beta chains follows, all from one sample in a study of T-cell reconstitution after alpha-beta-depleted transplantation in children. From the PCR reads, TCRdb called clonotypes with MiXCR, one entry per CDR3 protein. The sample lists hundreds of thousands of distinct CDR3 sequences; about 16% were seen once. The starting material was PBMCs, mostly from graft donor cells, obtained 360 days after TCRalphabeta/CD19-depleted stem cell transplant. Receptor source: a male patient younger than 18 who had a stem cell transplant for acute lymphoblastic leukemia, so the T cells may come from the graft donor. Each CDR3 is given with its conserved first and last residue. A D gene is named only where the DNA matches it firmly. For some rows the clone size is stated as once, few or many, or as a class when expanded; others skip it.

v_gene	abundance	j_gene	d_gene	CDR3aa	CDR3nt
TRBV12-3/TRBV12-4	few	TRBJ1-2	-	CATTPGTYGYTF	TGTGCCACCACCCCAGGGACCTATGGCTACACCTTC
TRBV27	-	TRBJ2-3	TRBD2	CASSPGLVRDTQYF	TGTGCCAGCAGTCCCGGACTAGTTAGGGATACGCAGTATTTT
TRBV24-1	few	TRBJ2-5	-	CATSGPTSEETQYF	TGTGCCACCTCGGGTCCTACATCAGAAGAGACCCAGTACTTC
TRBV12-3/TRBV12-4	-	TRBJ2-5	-	CASRRDSAETQYF	TGTGCCAGCAGGCGGGACTCGGCGGAGACCCAGTACTTC
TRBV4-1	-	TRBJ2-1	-	CASSQDEAESSYNEQFF	TGCGCCAGCAGCCAAGACGAGGCGGAGAGCTCCTACAATGAGCAGTTCTTC
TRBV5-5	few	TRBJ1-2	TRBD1	CASSPKPGTGGTYGYTF	TGTGCCAGCAGCCCAAAGCCTGGGACAGGGGGAACGTATGGCTACACCTTC
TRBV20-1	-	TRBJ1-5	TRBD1	CSVGTGYSQPQHF	TGCAGTGTTGGGACAGGGTATAGTCAGCCCCAGCATTTT
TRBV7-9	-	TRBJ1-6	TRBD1	CASSGTGGISPLHF	TGTGCCAGCAGCGGGACAGGGGGAATTTCACCCCTCCACTTT
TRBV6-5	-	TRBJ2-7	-	CASSYSQGRALYEQYF	TGTGCCAGCAGTTACTCCCAGGGCAGGGCCCTCTACGAGCAGTACTTC
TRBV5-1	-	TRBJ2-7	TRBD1	CASRTPGQNYEQYF	TGCGCCAGCCGAACACCGGGACAGAACTACGAGCAGTACTTC
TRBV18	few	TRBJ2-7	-	CASSPPGAIFHEQYF	TGTGCCAGCTCACCACCGGGGGCGATATTCCACGAGCAGTACTTC
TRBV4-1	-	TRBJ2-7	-	CASSQEEDAFYEQYF	TGCGCCAGCAGCCAAGAGGAAGACGCCTTCTACGAGCAGTACTTC
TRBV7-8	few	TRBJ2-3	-	CASSLAGESPTDTQYF	TGTGCCAGCAGCTTAGCTGGTGAAAGCCCCACAGATACGCAGTATTTT
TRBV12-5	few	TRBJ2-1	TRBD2	CASAPLLAGDNEQFF	TGTGCTAGTGCCCCCCTACTAGCGGGGGACAATGAGCAGTTCTTC
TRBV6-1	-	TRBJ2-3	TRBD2	CASSPKGTIIMDTQYF	TGTGCCAGCAGTCCTAAGGGGACTATTATAATGGATACGCAGTATTTT
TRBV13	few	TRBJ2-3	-	CASSRVGGPDTQYF	TGTGCCAGCAGCCGAGTAGGTGGTCCAGATACGCAGTATTTT
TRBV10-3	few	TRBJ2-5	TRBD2	CAISEILGLADKETQYF	TGTGCCATCAGTGAAATCCTGGGGCTAGCGGATAAAGAGACCCAGTACTTC
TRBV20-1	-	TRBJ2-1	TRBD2	CSAETSGRAANEQFF	TGCAGTGCGGAGACTAGCGGGAGGGCGGCAAATGAGCAGTTCTTC
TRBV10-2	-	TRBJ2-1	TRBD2	CASSESLGLAGRRF	TGCGCCAGCAGTGAGTCATTAGGACTAGCCGGCCGGCGCTTC
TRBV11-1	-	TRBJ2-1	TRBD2	CASSLGLRGGSVRNEQFF	TGTGCCAGCAGCTTAGGGCTAAGGGGCGGGAGCGTCCGGAATGAGCAGTTCTTC
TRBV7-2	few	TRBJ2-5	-	CASAPRTVSQETQYF	TGTGCCAGCGCTCCGCGGACAGTGTCCCAAGAGACCCAGTACTTC
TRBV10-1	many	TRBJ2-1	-	CASSEQNGPPYNEQFF	TGCGCCAGCAGTGAGCAGAATGGGCCCCCTTACAATGAGCAGTTCTTC
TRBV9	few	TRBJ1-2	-	CASSGPVAGTNYGYTF	TGTGCCAGCAGCGGACCCGTAGCGGGGACTAACTATGGCTACACCTTC
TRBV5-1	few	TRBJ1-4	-	CASSLSGAGEKLFF	TGCGCCAGCAGCTTGTCGGGGGCCGGCGAAAAACTGTTTTTT
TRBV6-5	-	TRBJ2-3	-	CASSYPGPGGTDTQYF	TGTGCCAGCAGTTACCCCGGGCCGGGAGGCACAGATACGCAGTATTTT
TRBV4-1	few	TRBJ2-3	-	CASSQEWAWDTQYF	TGCGCCAGCAGCCAAGAGTGGGCGTGGGATACGCAGTATTTT
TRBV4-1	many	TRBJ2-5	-	CASSQRVRETQYF	TGCGCCAGCAGCCAGAGGGTGAGAGAGACCCAGTACTTC
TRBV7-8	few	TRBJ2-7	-	CASSRRAGANYEQYF	TGTGCCAGCAGCCGGAGGGCAGGGGCAAACTACGAGCAGTACTTC
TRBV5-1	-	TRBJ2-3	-	CASSLVVCRTDTQYF	TGCGCCAGCAGCTTGGTGGTTTGTCGCACAGATACGCAGTATTTT
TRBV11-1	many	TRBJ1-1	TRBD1	CASSPDREEAFF	TGTGCCAGCAGCCCAGACAGGGAGGAAGCTTTCTTT
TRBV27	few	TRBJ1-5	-	CASSLSGGAQHF	TGTGCCAGCAGTTTATCAGGGGGGGCCCAGCATTTT
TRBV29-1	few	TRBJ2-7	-	CSVEEGRREQYF	TGCAGCGTTGAAGAGGGCCGCCGCGAGCAGTACTTC
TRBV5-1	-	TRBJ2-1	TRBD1	CASDTRQGAPGNEQFF	TGCGCCAGCGACACCCGACAGGGGGCGCCGGGGAATGAGCAGTTCTTC
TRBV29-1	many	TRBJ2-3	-	CSVQIPADTQYF	TGCAGCGTTCAGATCCCTGCGGATACGCAGTATTTT
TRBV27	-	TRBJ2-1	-	CASRKYRSSSYNEQFF	TGTGCCAGCAGAAAATACAGGAGTAGCTCCTACAATGAGCAGTTCTTC
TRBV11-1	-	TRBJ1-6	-	CASSLESSGALHF	TGTGCCAGCAGCTTAGAGTCCTCGGGGGCCCTCCACTTT
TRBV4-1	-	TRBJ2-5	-	CASSPPGGDTLYLQETQYF	TGCGCCAGCAGCCCCCCCGGCGGAGACACCTTATACCTACAAGAGACCCAGTACTTC
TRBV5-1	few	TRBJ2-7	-	CASSPRPPGHSGYEQYF	TGCGCCAGCAGCCCGCGACCCCCTGGACACTCCGGCTACGAGCAGTACTTC
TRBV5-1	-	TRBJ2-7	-	CASSLDYPGPVEQYF	TGCGCCAGCAGCTTGGATTACCCAGGGCCGGTTGAGCAGTACTTC
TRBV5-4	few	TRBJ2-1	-	CASSFNDNEQFF	TGTGCCAGCAGCTTTAATGACAATGAGCAGTTCTTC
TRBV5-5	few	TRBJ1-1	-	CASSPGVGQQAFF	TGTGCCAGCAGCCCGGGGGTTGGACAGCAAGCTTTCTTT
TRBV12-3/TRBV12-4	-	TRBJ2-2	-	CASSFLQNTGELFF	TGTGCCAGCAGTTTTTTACAGAACACCGGGGAGCTGTTTTTT
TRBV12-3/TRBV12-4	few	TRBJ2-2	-	CASSLRTVNTGELFF	TGTGCCAGCAGTTTAAGGACAGTGAACACCGGGGAGCTGTTTTTT
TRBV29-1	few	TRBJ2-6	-	CSVVVGSGANVLTF	TGCAGCGTTGTAGTGGGCTCTGGGGCCAACGTCCTGACTTTC
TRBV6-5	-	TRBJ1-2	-	CASSYLAVPTVYGYTF	TGTGCCAGCAGTTACTTAGCAGTGCCGACAGTTTATGGCTACACCTTC
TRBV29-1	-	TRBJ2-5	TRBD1	CSVEDRRTGWETQYF	TGCAGCGTTGAAGATCGTAGGACAGGGTGGGAGACCCAGTACTTC
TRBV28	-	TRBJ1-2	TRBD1	CASSLTGVHYGYTF	TGTGCCAGCAGTTTAACAGGGGTTCACTATGGCTACACCTTC
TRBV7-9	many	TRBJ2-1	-	CASSQSVSRNEQFF	TGTGCCAGCAGTCAGTCGGTTAGCAGAAATGAGCAGTTCTTC
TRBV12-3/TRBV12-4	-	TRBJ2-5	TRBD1	CASSPTRTGEETQYF	TGTGCCAGCAGTCCCACGAGGACAGGGGAAGAGACCCAGTACTTC
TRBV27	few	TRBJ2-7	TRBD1	CASSLDRGLHDEQYF	TGTGCCAGCAGTTTGGACAGGGGGCTGCATGACGAGCAGTACTTC
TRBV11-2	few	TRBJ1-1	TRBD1	CASSSSGQADPNTEAFF	TGTGCCAGCAGCTCTTCCGGACAGGCAGACCCGAACACTGAAGCTTTCTTT
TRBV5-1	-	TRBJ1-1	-	CASSSTGAYMNTEAFF	TGCGCCAGCAGCTCTACGGGTGCCTACATGAACACTGAAGCTTTCTTT
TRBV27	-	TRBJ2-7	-	CASSTQVSYEQYF	TGTGCCAGCAGTACTCAGGTCTCCTACGAGCAGTACTTC
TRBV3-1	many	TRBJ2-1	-	CASSGAGGRNEQFF	TGTGCCAGCAGTGGAGCGGGTGGCAGAAATGAGCAGTTCTTC
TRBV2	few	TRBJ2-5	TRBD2	CASSELAEQETQYF	TGTGCCAGCAGTGAACTAGCGGAACAAGAGACCCAGTACTTC
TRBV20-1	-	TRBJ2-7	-	CSARNRHSYEQYF	TGCAGTGCTAGAAACCGGCACTCCTACGAGCAGTACTTC
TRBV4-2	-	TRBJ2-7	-	CASSRNSKYEQYF	TGTGCCAGCAGCCGGAACTCCAAGTACGAGCAGTACTTC